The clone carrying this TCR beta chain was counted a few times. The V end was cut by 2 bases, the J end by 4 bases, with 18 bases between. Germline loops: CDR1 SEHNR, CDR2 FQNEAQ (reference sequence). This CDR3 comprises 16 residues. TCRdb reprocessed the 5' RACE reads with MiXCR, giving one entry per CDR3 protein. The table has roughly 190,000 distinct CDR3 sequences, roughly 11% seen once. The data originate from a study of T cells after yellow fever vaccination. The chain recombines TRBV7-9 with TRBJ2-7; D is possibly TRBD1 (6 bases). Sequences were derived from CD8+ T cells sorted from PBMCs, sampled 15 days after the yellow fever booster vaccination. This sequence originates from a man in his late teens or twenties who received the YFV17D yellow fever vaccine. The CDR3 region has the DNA TGTGCCAGCAGCTTAATTACCACTCGGGACAAGTACGAGCAGTACTTC. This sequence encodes CASSLITTRDKYEQYF.